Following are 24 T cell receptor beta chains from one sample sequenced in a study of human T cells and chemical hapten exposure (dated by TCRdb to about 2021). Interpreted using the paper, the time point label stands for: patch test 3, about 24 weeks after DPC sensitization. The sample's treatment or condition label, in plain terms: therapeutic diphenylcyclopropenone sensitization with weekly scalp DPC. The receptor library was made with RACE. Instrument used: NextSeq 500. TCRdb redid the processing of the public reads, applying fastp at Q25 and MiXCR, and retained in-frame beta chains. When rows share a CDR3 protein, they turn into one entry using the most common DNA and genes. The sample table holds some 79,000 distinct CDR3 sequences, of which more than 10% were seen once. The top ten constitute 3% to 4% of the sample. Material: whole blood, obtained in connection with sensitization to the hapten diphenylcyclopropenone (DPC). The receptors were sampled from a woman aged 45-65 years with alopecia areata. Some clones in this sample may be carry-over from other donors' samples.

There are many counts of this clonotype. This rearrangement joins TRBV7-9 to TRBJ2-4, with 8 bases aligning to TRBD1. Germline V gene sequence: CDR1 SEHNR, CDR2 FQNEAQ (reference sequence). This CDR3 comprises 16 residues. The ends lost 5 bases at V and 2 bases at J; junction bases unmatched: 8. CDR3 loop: CASSDAGGVTKNIQYF. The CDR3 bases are TGTGCCAGCAGCGATGCAGGGGGCGTTACCAAAAACATTCAGTACTTC.

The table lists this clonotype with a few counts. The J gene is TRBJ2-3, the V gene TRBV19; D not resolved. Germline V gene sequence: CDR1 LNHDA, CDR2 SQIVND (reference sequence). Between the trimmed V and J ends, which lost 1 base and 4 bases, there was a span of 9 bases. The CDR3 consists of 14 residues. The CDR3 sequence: CASSIGQVSDTQYF. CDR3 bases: TGTGCCAGTAGTATAGGCCAGGTTTCAGATACGCAGTATTTT.

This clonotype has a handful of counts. CDR3 coding DNA: TGTGCCAGCAGTTACTCGGTCCAGGGGCGCACCGGTGAAAAACTGTTTTTT. Translated: CASSYSVQGRTGEKLFF. The chain uses TRBV6-5 and TRBJ1-4, with D tentatively TRBD1 (6 bases). V was clipped by 0 bases and J by 7 bases, with 18 bases between them. Germline V gives CDR1 MNHEY, CDR2 SVGAGI. The CDR3 runs to 17 residues.

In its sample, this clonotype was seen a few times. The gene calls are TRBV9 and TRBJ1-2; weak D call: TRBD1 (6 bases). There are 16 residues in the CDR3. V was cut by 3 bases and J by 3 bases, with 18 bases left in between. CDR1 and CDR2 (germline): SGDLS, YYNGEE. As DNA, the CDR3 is TGTGCCAGCAGCGGACGACAAACAGGGTCCCACTATGGCTACACCTTC. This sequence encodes CASSGRQTGSHYGYTF.

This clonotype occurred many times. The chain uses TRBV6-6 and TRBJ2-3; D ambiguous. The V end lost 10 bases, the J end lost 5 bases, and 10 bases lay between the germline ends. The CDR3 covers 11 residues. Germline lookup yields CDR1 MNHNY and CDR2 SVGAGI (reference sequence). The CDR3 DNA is TGTGCCACCAAGGCCGGAGATACGCAGTATTTT. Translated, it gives CATKAGDTQYF.

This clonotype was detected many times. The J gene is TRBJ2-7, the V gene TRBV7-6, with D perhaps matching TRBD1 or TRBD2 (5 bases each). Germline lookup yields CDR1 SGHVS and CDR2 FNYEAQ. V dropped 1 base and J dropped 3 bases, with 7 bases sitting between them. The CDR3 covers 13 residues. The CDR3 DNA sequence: TGTGCCAGCAGCTTAGGGGACCTCTACGAGCAGTACTTC. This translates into CASSLGDLYEQYF.

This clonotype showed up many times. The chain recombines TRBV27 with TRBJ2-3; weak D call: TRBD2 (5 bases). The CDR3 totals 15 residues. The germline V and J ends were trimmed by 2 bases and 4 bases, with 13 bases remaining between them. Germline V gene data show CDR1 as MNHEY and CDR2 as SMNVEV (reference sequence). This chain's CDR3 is CASSLRGLGADTQYF. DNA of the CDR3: TGTGCCAGCAGTTTACGAGGGCTTGGGGCAGATACGCAGTATTTT.

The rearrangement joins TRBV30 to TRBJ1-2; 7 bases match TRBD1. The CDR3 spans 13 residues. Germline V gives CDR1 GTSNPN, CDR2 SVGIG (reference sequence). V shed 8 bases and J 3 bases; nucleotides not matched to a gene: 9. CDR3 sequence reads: CAGSRTGDYGYTF. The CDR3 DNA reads TGTGCCGGAAGCCGGACAGGAGACTATGGCTACACCTTC.

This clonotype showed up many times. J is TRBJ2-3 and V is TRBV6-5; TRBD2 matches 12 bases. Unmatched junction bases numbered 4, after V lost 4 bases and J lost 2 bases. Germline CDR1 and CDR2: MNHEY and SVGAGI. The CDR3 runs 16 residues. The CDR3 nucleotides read TGTGCCAGCAGTTTGCGGACTAGCGGGACCACAGATACGCAGTATTTT. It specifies CASSLRTSGTTDTQYF.

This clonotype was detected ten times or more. This chain's CDR3 is CASSELGSRSTEAFF. The CDR3 nucleotides read TGTGCCAGCAGTGAACTCGGCAGCCGAAGCACTGAAGCTTTCTTT. The genes are TRBV6-1 and TRBJ1-1; D unclear. V dropped 2 bases and J dropped 4 bases, with 14 bases sitting between them. Germline V CDR1 and CDR2: MNHNS, SASEGT. This CDR3 contains 15 residues.

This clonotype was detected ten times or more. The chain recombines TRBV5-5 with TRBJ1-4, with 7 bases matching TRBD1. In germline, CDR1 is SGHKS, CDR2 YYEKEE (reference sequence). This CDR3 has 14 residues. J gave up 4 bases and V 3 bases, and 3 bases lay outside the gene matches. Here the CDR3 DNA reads TGTGCCAGCAGCTCCGGGACAGTTAATGAAAAACTGTTTTTT. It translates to CASSSGTVNEKLFF.

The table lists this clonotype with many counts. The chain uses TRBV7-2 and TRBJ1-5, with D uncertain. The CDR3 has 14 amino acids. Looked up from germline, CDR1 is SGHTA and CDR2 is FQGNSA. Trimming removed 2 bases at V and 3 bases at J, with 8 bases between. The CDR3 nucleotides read TGTGCCAGCAGCTTATTGGCAGTCAATCAGCCCCAGCATTTT. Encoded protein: CASSLLAVNQPQHF.

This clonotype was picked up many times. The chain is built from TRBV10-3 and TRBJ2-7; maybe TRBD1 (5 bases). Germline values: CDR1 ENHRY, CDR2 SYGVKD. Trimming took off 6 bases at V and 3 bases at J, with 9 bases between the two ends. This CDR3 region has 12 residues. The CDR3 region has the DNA TGTGCCATCAGGGACACCCACTACGAGCAGTACTTC. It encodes CAIRDTHYEQYF.

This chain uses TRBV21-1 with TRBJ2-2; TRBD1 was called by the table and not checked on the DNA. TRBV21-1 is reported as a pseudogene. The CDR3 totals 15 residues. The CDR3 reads CASSKEGRQGGELFF. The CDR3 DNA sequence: TGTGCCAGCAGCAAAGAGGGTAGGCAGGGCGGGGAGCTGTTTTTT.

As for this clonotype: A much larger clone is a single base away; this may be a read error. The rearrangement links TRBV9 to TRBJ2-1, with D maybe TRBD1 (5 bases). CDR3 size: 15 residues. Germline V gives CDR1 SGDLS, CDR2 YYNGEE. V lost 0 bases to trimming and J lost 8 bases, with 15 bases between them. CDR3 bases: TGTGCCAGCAGCGTAGGGGCAGGGCGCAGCGATGAGCAGTTCTTC. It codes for CASSVGAGRSDEQFF. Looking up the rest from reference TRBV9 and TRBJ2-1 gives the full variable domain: DSGVTQTPKHLITATGQRVTLRCSPRSGDLSVYWYQQSLDQGLQFLIQYYNGEERAKGNILERFSAQQFPDLHSELNLSSLELGDSALYFCASSVGAGRSDEQFFGPGTRLTVL.

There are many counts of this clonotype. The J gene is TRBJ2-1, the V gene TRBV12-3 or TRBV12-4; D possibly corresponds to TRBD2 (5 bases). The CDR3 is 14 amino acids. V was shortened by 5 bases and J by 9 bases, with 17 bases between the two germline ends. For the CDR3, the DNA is TGTGCCAGCAGTCCTGTAATCGGGGTAGGTGAGCAGTTCTTC. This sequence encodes CASSPVIGVGEQFF.

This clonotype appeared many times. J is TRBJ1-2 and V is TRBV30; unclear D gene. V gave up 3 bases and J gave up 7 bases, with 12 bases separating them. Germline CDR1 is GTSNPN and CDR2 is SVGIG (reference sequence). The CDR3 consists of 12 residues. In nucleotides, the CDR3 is TGTGCCTGGAGCCCCGGTGGGGTTGGCTACACCTTC. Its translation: CAWSPGGVGYTF.

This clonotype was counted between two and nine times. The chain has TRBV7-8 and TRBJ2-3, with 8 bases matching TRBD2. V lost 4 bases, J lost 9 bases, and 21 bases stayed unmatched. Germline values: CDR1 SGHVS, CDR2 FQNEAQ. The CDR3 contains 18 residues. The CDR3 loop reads CASSSSRVVLAAQETQYF. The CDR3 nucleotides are TGTGCCAGCAGCTCATCCAGGGTGGTACTAGCGGCCCAGGAAACGCAGTATTTT.

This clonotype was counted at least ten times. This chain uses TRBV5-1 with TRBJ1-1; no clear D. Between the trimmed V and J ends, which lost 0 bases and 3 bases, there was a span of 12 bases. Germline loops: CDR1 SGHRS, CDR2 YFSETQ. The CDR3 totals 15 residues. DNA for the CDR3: TGCGCCAGCAGCTTGGGAGGGATTAAGGACACTGAAGCTTTCTTT. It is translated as CASSLGGIKDTEAFF.

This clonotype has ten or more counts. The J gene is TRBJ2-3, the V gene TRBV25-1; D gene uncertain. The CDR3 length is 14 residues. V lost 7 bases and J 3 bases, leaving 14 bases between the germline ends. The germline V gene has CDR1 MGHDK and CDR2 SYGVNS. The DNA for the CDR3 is TGTGCCAGCACATCAGATTTTAGGACAGATACGCAGTATTTT. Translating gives CASTSDFRTDTQYF.

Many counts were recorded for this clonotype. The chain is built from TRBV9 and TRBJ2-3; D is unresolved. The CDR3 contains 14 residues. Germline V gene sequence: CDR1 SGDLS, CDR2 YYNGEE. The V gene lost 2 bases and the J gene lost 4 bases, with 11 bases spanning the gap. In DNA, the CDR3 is TGTGCCAGCAGCGTTGGGGTGGGCCCAGATACGCAGTATTTT. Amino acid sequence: CASSVGVGPDTQYF.

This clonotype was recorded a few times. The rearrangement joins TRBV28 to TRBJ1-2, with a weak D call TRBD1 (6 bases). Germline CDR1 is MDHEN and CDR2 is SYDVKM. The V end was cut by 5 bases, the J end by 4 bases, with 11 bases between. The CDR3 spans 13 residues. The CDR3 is CASSLRGVYGYTF. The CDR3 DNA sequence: TGTGCCAGCAGTCTCAGGGGCGTCTATGGCTACACCTTC.

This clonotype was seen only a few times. CDR3: CASSYIGDRSTDTQYF. The CDR3, as DNA: TGTGCCAGCAGTTACATAGGGGACAGAAGCACAGATACGCAGTATTTT. The gene calls are TRBV6-6 and TRBJ2-3; TRBD1 aligns across 7 bases. The CDR3 has 16 residues. The germline V gene has CDR1 MNHNY and CDR2 SVGAGI (reference sequence). V lost 2 bases to trimming and J lost 0 bases; unmatched junction nucleotides: 5.

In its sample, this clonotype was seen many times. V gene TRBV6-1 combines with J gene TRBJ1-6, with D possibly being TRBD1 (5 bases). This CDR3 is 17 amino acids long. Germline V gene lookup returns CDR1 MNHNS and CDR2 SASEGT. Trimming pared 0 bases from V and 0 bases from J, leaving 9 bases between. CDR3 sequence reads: CASSEAGGGSYNSPLHF. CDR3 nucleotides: TGTGCCAGCAGTGAAGCCGGGGGGGGCTCCTATAATTCACCCCTCCACTTT.